This T cell receptor (beta chain) was identified in a study of OX40 agonist ivuxolimab in advanced cancers. This clone has just one count. Measured with immunoSEQ multiplex PCR; TCRdb has only the in-frame clones, and not every one. The sample yields about 18,000 clones, about two thirds seen once. Germline CDR1 is SGHDT and CDR2 is YYEEEE. V gave up 2 bases and J gave up 5 bases, with 11 bases separating them. There are 14 residues in the CDR3. Sample: CD4+ or CD8+ T cells sorted from blood, taken in a trial of the OX40 agonist ivuxolimab. This clonotype originated in an adult with an advanced solid tumor such as melanoma, head and neck, liver or kidney cancer. The chain is built from TRBV5-6 and TRBJ1-3, with D possibly being TRBD1 (5 bases). CDR3 amino acids: CASSFGQGRNTIYF. The CDR3 DNA sequence: TGTGCCAGCAGCTTCGGACAAGGTCGAAACACCATATATTTT.